The 9 T cell receptor beta chains reported below all come from one sample, sequenced in a study of cytomegalovirus exposure and HLA in healthy donors. PCR involved 60 Vbeta and 13 Jbeta primers. The assay was immunoSEQ multiplex PCR, and TCRdb's table has in-frame clones only and misses some. Altogether approximately 150,000 clones are present, around 68% being singletons, with the ten largest covering roughly 1.4%. Sequencing used PBMCs. Receptor source: a man aged 45-60 years in good health and CMV-seronegative.

The chain employs TRBV15 and TRBJ2-3, with TRBD2 as a possible D gene (5 bases). Trimming shortened V by 4 bases and J by 2 bases, and 19 bases separated the two germline ends. The CDR3 spans 17 residues. Germline CDR1 LNHNV, CDR2 YYDKDF (reference sequence). CDR3 loop: CATSMGLGGGYTDTQYF. In DNA, the CDR3 is TGTGCCACCAGCATGGGCCTAGGTGGAGGTTACACAGATACGCAGTATTTT.

This clone was seen a handful of times. J is TRBJ2-5 and V is TRBV1; no DNA check was done on the table's D call, TRBD2. TRBV1 is a listed pseudogene. The CDR3 is 16 amino acids. The DNA of the CDR3 is TGCACCAGCAGCCAAACCAGCGGGGGGGCAGTAGAGACCCAGTACTTC. Translating it yields CTSSQTSGGAVETQYF.

This sequence joins TRBV5-1 and TRBJ1-1, with 10 bases matching TRBD1. The J segment lost 1 base and the V segment lost 0 bases, leaving 3 bases of the junction unmatched. This CDR3 is 16 amino acids long. Germline V gene sequence: CDR1 SGHRS, CDR2 YFSETQ. CDR3 protein: CASSLGTGGRNTEAFF. The CDR3 DNA is TGCGCCAGCAGCTTGGGGACAGGGGGTCGGAACACTGAAGCTTTCTTT.

The chain couples TRBV7-2 to TRBJ2-7; 7 bases align to TRBD1. Losses at the gene ends were 0 bases for V and 7 bases for J; bases not matched to a gene: 9. The germline CDR1 and CDR2 sequences are SGHTA and FQGNSA. The CDR3 extends over 15 amino acids. CDR3 nucleotide sequence: TGTGCCAGCAGCTTAGCCCGGACAGGCTTGGAGGAGCAGTACTTC. Translating gives CASSLARTGLEEQYF.

This chain joins TRBV27 and TRBJ2-7; TRBD1 agrees at 7 bases. The CDR3 is 13 residues long. The V gene end was trimmed by 5 bases and the J gene end by 6 bases; junction bases not matched to a gene: 7. Germline V gives CDR1 MNHEY, CDR2 SMNVEV (reference sequence). DNA for the CDR3: TGTGCCAGCAGTGTGACAGGGCAACCCGAGCAGTACTTC. Residues: CASSVTGQPEQYF.

This clone has only a few counts. CDR3 DNA: TGTGCCAGTAGTGCCCAGGGACAGGGGAATCAGCCCCAGCATTTT. This codes for CASSAQGQGNQPQHF. This chain connects TRBV19 to TRBJ1-5; 10 nucleotides align to TRBD1. Germline V gene sequence: CDR1 LNHDA, CDR2 SQIVND (reference sequence). The CDR3 has 15 residues. Trimming removed 5 bases from V and 4 bases from J; junction bases left unmatched: 5. Based on the CDR3 plus reference TRBV19 and TRBJ1-5, the full variable domain is DGGITQSPKYLFRKEGQNVTLSCEQNLNHDAMYWYRQDPGQGLRLIYYSQIVNDFQKGDIAEGYSVSREKKESFPLTVTSAQKNPTAFYLCASSAQGQGNQPQHFGDGTRLSIL.

This clone was picked up many times. The chain has TRBV7-9 and TRBJ1-2, with 12 nucleotides matching TRBD1. This CDR3 contains 16 residues. The V gene end was trimmed by 5 bases and the J gene end by 6 bases; junction bases not matched to a gene: 10. Germline CDR1 is SEHNR and CDR2 is FQNEAQ (reference sequence). The CDR3 DNA follows: TGTGCCAGCAGCCCAAAAGTGGGACAGGGGGCGGATGGCTACACCTTC. It translates to CASSPKVGQGADGYTF.

The chain combines TRBV2 with TRBJ2-4; 7 nucleotides align to TRBD1. The junction had 10 bases not matched to a gene; V was cut back by 5 bases and J by 9 bases. The CDR3 sequence is 14 residues long. Germline assignment: CDR1 SNHLY and CDR2 FYNNEI. In DNA form, the CDR3 reads TGTGCCAGCAGTCGAACAGGGGAACCGGCCATTCAGTACTTC. This gives the protein CASSRTGEPAIQYF.

The chain carries TRBV7-8 and TRBJ1-1, with D uncertain. Per the germline V gene, CDR1 is SGHVS and CDR2 is FQNEAQ. The CDR3 has 14 amino acids. Trimming removed 2 bases at V and 1 base at J, with 8 bases between. Here the CDR3 DNA reads TGTGCCAGCAGCTTAATTGGCCGGAACACTGAAGCTTTCTTT. Its protein product is CASSLIGRNTEAFF.